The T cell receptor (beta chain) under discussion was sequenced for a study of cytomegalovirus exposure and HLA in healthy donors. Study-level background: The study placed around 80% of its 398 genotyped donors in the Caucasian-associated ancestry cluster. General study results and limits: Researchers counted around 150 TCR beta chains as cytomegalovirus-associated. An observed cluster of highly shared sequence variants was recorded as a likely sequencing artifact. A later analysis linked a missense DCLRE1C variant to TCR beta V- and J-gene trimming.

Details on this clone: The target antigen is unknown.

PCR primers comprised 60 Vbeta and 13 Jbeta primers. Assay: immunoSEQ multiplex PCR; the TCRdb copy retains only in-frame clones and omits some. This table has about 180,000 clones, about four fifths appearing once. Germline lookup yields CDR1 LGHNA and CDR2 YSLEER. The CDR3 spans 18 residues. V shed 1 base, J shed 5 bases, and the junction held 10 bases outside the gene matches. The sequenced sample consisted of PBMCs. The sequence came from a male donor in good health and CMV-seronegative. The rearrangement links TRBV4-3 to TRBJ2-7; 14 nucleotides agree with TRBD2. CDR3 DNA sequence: TGCGCCAGCAGCCAAGGGGGGGGACTAGCGGGAGTCTTCAACGAGCAGTACTTC. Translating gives CASSQGGGLAGVFNEQYF.